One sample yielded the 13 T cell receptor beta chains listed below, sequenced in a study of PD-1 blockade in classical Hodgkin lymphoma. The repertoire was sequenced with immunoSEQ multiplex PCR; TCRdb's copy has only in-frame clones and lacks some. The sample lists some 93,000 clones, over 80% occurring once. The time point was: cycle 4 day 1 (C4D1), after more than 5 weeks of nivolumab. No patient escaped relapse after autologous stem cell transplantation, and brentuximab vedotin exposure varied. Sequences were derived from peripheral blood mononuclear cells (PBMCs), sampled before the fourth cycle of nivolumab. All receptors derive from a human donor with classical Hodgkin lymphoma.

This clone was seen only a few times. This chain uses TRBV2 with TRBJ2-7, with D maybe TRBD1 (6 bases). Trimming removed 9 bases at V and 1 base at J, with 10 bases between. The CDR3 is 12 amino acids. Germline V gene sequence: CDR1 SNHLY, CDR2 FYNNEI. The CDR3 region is CASRDTSYEQYF. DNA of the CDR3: TGTGCCAGTCGGGACACATCCTACGAGCAGTACTTC.

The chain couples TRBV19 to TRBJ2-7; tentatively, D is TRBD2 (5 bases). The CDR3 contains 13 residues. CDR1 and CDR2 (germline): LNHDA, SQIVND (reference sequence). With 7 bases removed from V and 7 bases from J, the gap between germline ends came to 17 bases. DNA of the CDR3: TGTGCCAGTAACGCGGGCCCCCCGGGGGAGCAGTACTTC. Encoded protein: CASNAGPPGEQYF.

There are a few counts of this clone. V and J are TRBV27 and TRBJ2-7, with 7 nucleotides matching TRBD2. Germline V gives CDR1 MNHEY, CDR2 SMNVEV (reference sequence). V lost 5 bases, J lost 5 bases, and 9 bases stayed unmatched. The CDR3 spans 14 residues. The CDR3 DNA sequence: TGTGCCAGCAGTAGCGGGATGGGTACTAACGAGCAGTACTTC. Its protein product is CASSSGMGTNEQYF.

The CDR3: CASSTPSSPHEQYF. The CDR3 DNA is TGTGCCAGCAGCACCCCGTCGTCTCCCCACGAGCAGTACTTC. The chain employs TRBV11-1 and TRBJ2-7, with D hard to call. The V end was cut by 5 bases, the J end by 5 bases, with 16 bases between. The CDR3 extends over 14 amino acids. The germline V gene encodes CDR1 SGHAT and CDR2 FQDESV (reference sequence).

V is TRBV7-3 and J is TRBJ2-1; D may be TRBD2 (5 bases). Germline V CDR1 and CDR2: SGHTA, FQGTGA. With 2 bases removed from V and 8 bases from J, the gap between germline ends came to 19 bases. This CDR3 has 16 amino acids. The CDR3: CASSLGPSSSGYEQFF. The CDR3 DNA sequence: TGTGCCAGCAGCTTAGGCCCTAGCTCCAGTGGGTATGAGCAGTTCTTC.

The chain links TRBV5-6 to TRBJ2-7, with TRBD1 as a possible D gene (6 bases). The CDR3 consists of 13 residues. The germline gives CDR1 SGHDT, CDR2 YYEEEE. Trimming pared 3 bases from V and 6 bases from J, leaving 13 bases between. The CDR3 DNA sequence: TGTGCCAGCAGCTATGACGGGACAACCGAGCAGTACTTC. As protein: CASSYDGTTEQYF.

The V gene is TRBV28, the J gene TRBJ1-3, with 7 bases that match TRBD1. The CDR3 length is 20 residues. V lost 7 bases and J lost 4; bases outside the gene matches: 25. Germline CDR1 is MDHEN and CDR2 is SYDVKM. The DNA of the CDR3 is TGTGCCAGCACTCGAACCCCCAGGACGGACAGGCTCTTTCACGGAAACACCATATATTTT. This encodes CASTRTPRTDRLFHGNTIYF.

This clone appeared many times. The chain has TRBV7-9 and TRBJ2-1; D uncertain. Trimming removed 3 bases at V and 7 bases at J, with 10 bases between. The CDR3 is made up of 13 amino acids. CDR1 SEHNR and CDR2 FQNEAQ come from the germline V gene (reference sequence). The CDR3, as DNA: TGTGCCAGCAGCTTTATCCCTTCTAATGAGCAGTTCTTC. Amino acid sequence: CASSFIPSNEQFF.

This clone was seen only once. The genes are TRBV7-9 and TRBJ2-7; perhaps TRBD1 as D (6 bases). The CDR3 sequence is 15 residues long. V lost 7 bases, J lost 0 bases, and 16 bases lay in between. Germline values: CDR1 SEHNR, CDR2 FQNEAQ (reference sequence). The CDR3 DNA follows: TGTGCCAGCACCCCTTCAGGACAGAACTCCTACGAGCAGTACTTC. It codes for CASTPSGQNSYEQYF.

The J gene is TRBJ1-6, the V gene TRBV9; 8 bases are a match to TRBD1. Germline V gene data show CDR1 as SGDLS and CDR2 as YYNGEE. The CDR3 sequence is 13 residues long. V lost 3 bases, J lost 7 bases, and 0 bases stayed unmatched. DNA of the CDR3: TGTGCCAGCAGCGGGACAGGGAATTCACCCCTCCACTTT. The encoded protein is CASSGTGNSPLHF.

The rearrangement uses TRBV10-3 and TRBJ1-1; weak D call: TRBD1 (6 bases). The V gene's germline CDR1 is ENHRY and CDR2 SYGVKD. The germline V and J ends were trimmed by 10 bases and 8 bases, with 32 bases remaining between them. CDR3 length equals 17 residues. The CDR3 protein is CATSTAGTSAPNVEAFF. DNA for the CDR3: TGTGCCACCTCCACAGCCGGGACATCGGCCCCCAACGTGGAAGCTTTCTTT.

Here the CDR3 reads CASSQDPGVSNQPQHF. The CDR3 DNA reads as TGCGCCAGCAGCCAAGATCCAGGGGTTAGCAATCAGCCCCAGCATTTT. This rearrangement joins TRBV4-1 to TRBJ1-5; possibly TRBD1 for D (6 bases). Trimming took off 0 bases at V and 0 bases at J, with 9 bases between the two ends. Germline V CDR1 and CDR2: MGHRA, YSYEKL. The CDR3 is made up of 16 amino acids.

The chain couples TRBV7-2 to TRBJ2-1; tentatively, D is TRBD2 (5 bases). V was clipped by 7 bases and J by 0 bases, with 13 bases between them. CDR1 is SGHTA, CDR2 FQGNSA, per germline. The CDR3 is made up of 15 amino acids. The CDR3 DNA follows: TGTGCCAGCACCAAAGCGGTCGTCTCCTACAATGAGCAGTTCTTC. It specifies CASTKAVVSYNEQFF.